This T cell receptor beta chain emerged from a study of technical replicates of blood from a handful of donors. Profiled with immunoSEQ multiplex PCR; TCRdb holds only in-frame clones, not every one. In the table there are around 93,000 clones, around 95% of which are singletons. Germline assignment: CDR1 SGDLS and CDR2 YYNGEE. The trim removed 0 bases at V and 2 bases at J, leaving 3 bases unmatched. The CDR3 has 15 residues. The rearrangement joins TRBV9 to TRBJ2-3; 7 bases are a match to TRBD2. The TCR comes from a human donor in good health. The sample comprised T cells isolated from PBMCs. The CDR3 sequence: CASSVGLADTDTQYF. CDR3 bases: TGTGCCAGCAGCGTAGGGCTAGCGGACACAGATACGCAGTATTTT.